This T cell receptor (beta chain) was sequenced for a study of T-cell memory formation after mild COVID-19. This clonotype was counted between two and nine times. What it binds is not known. TCR alpha and TCR beta cDNA libraries carrying sample barcodes and UMIs came from 5'RACE with constant-segment primers. One entry per CDR3 protein results from TCRdb running MiXCR on the 5' RACE reads. In the table there are hundreds of thousands of distinct CDR3 sequences, 20% of which are singletons. V dropped 6 bases and J dropped 7 bases, with 13 bases sitting between them. Germline V gene data show CDR1 as MNHEY and CDR2 as SVGEGT. The CDR3 covers 13 residues. Points from the study as a whole: From day 15 to 85, contracting clones were balanced between CD4 and CD8, whereas later expanders leaned toward CD4+.

The rearrangement uses TRBV6-2 or TRBV6-3 and TRBJ1-5; D is unclear. The source of this sequence is an adult woman who had mild COVID-19 (a few samples of this study predate the infection). Cell type and time point are not known. The sample was PBMCs or a T cell subset sorted from them (not recorded which). CDR3 sequence: CASSEGLGQPQHF. In nucleotides, the CDR3 is TGTGCCAGCAGCGAGGGTTTGGGCCAGCCCCAGCATTTT.